This T cell receptor (beta chain) was sequenced during a study of T cell changes during pregnancy in multiple sclerosis. Germline CDR1 PRHDT, CDR2 FYEKMQ (reference sequence). This CDR3 comprises 14 residues. The ends were cut back, 2 bases at V and 2 bases at J, with 9 bases in the middle. Sequencing was performed with immunoSEQ multiplex PCR; in TCRdb, only in-frame clones are kept and a portion is missing. The top ten hold around 4.8% of the sample, which has approximately 28,000 clones, 92% seen once. The V and J genes are TRBV13 and TRBJ1-1, with D possibly being TRBD1 (6 bases). The sample in question was peripheral blood, obtained in the first trimester of pregnancy. The clonotype comes from a female donor in good health, enrolled as a control in a pregnancy study. The CDR3: CASSLRGGNTEAFF. CDR3 in DNA: TGTGCCAGCAGCTTACGGGGGGGCAACACTGAAGCTTTCTTT.